This entry lists 30 T cell receptor beta chains sequenced from one sample in a study of brain T cells in children with intractable seizures. Clones were read by immunoSEQ multiplex PCR, and TCRdb kept only the in-frame ones, dropping some. The sample lists roughly 80,000 clones; about 90% were seen once. The sample was peripheral blood, taken at surgery. The origin of the receptors is a girl aged 2 to 9 with Rasmussen encephalitis and intractable seizures.

The genes are TRBV14 and TRBJ1-6, with D hard to call. CDR1 is SGHDN and CDR2 is FVKESK in the germline V gene. This CDR3 is built from 15 residues. Between the trimmed V and J ends, which lost 1 base and 5 bases, there was a span of 9 bases. CDR3 residues: CASSQGGIHNSPLHF. The CDR3 DNA follows: TGTGCCAGCAGCCAAGGAGGGATCCATAATTCACCCCTCCACTTT.

The V and J genes are TRBV12-3 or TRBV12-4 and TRBJ1-2; tentative D call: TRBD1 (5 bases). This CDR3 is 13 amino acids long. Trimming removed 7 bases at V and 8 bases at J, with 17 bases between. CDR3 coding DNA: TGTGCCAGCACCCCTTCGGGGGGTAGCGGCTACACCTTC. Its translation: CASTPSGGSGYTF.

The gene calls are TRBV28 and TRBJ1-4; tentative D call: TRBD1 (5 bases). The germline CDR1 and CDR2 sequences are MDHEN and SYDVKM. With 8 bases removed from V and 8 bases from J, the gap between germline ends came to 12 bases. This CDR3 contains 12 residues. The CDR3 reads CASGGAWEKLFF. DNA for the CDR3: TGTGCCAGCGGGGGTGCTTGGGAAAAACTGTTTTTT.

J is TRBJ2-6 and V is TRBV2; 9 nucleotides agree with TRBD1. Germline-derived CDR1 and CDR2 are SNHLY and FYNNEI. Trimming cost V 6 bases and J 0 bases; bases outside gene matches: 12. The CDR3 contains 19 residues. This chain's CDR3 is CASSHLRDRVLSGANVLTF. The CDR3 DNA follows: TGTGCCAGCAGCCATTTACGGGACAGGGTACTCTCTGGGGCCAACGTCCTGACTTTC.

The rearrangement joins TRBV28 to TRBJ1-6; possible D gene TRBD1, 5 bases. The CDR3 length is 13 residues. Trimming shortened V by 5 bases and J by 8 bases, and 10 bases separated the two germline ends. Looked up from germline, CDR1 is MDHEN and CDR2 is SYDVKM. This chain's CDR3 is CASSPPGDSPLHF. Here the CDR3 DNA reads TGTGCCAGCAGTCCTCCGGGGGATTCACCCCTCCACTTT. The whole variable domain, remainder taken from reference TRBV28 and TRBJ1-6, is DVKVTQSSRYLVKRTGEKVFLECVQDMDHENMFWYRQDPGLGLRLIYFSYDVKMKEKGDIPEGYSVSREKKERFSLILESASTNQTSMYLCASSPPGDSPLHFGNGTRLTVT.

The chain combines TRBV4-2 with TRBJ1-5, with D unresolved. The CDR3 totals 14 residues. The V gene lost 1 base and the J gene lost 8 bases, with 12 bases spanning the gap. Germline lookup yields CDR1 LGHNA and CDR2 YNFKEQ. The CDR3 DNA reads TGTGCCAGCAGCCAAGTTGCGGGAGGGAAGCCCCAGCATTTT. Its protein product is CASSQVAGGKPQHF.

The CDR3 DNA follows: TGCAGCGGGACGACAGGGGACACTGAAGCTTTCTTT. The encoded protein is CSGTTGDTEAFF. This chain uses TRBV29-1 with TRBJ1-1; 8 bases match TRBD1. V was clipped by 7 bases and J by 3 bases; unmatched bases: 4. The CDR3 is 12 amino acids. The germline CDR1 and CDR2 sequences are SQVTM and ANQGSEA.

The J gene is TRBJ1-2, the V gene TRBV6-5; no firm D call. V lost 8 bases, J lost 7 bases, and 8 bases lay in between. Germline CDR1 and CDR2: MNHEY and SVGAGI. The CDR3 loop spans 10 amino acids. The CDR3 coding sequence is TGTGCCAGCTGGTCGGGTGGCTACACCTTC. This gives the protein CASWSGGYTF.

The CDR3 nucleotides read TGTGCCAGCAGCCAGGAGAGACAGGGTATAGCTGAAGCTTTCTTT. As protein: CASSQERQGIAEAFF. The rearrangement joins TRBV5-4 to TRBJ1-1, with 7 bases lining up with TRBD1. The CDR3 spans 15 residues. Looked up from germline, CDR1 is SGHNT and CDR2 is YYREEE (reference sequence). The junction had 12 bases not matched to a gene; V was cut back by 4 bases and J by 6 bases.

This chain links TRBV30 with TRBJ1-6; 9 bases are a match to TRBD1. The CDR3 length is 13 residues. V was pared by 5 bases and J by 8 bases, with 4 bases of the junction left unmatched. Looked up from germline, CDR1 is GTSNPN and CDR2 is SVGIG (reference sequence). This chain's CDR3 is CAWAGTGYSPLHF. CDR3 bases: TGTGCCTGGGCCGGGACAGGGTATTCACCCCTCCACTTT.

This chain joins TRBV14 and TRBJ1-6, with D maybe TRBD1 (5 bases). The CDR3 runs 14 residues. Germline V lookup: CDR1 SGHDN, CDR2 FVKESK. V was pared by 0 bases and J by 9 bases, with 9 bases between. The CDR3 loop is CASSQDRGSSPLHF. The CDR3 DNA sequence: TGTGCCAGCAGCCAAGATCGGGGGAGTTCACCCCTCCACTTT.

This chain links TRBV6-5 with TRBJ2-3; 9 positions agree with TRBD2. CDR1 is MNHEY and CDR2 is SVGAGI in the germline V gene. This CDR3 is built from 16 residues. Trimming took 2 bases from V and 2 from J; bases not matched to a gene: 5. CDR3 protein: CASSYKAGGPTDTQYF. The DNA for the CDR3 is TGTGCCAGCAGTTACAAGGCGGGGGGGCCCACAGATACGCAGTATTTT.

CDR3 protein: CASSWQPSTDTQYF. The CDR3, as DNA: TGTGCCAGCAGTTGGCAGCCTAGCACAGATACGCAGTATTTT. The V call is TRBV6-6, the J call TRBJ2-3, with D unresolved. Germline CDR1 MNHNY, CDR2 SVGAGI (reference sequence). Trimming removed 4 bases at V and 0 bases at J, with 8 bases between. The CDR3 contains 14 residues.

This clone was seen once. J is TRBJ2-1 and V is TRBV2, with 7 bases identical to TRBD2. The CDR3 is 17 amino acids. Germline trimming cut 5 bases from V and 4 bases from J; bases unmatched to any gene: 14. Germline V lookup: CDR1 SNHLY, CDR2 FYNNEI. CDR3 in amino acids: CASSTKSGLADYNEQFF. The CDR3 coding sequence is TGTGCCAGCAGTACAAAATCCGGGCTAGCGGATTACAATGAGCAGTTCTTC.

This chain connects TRBV4-2 to TRBJ1-5; TRBD1 aligns across 11 bases. The trim removed 6 bases at V and 2 bases at J, leaving 12 bases unmatched. This CDR3 has 18 residues. Germline loops: CDR1 LGHNA, CDR2 YNFKEQ. CDR3 nucleotide sequence: TGTGCCAGCAGTCACGGGACAGGGGGGACTTACGGCAATCAGCCCCAGCATTTT. This encodes CASSHGTGGTYGNQPQHF.

The chain links TRBV6-2 or TRBV6-3 to TRBJ2-1; D possibly corresponds to TRBD2 (6 bases). Trimming removed 4 bases from V and 5 bases from J, with 15 bases in between. The CDR3 is made up of 15 amino acids. From germline, CDR1 is MNHEY and CDR2 SVGEGT. The CDR3 bases are TGTGCCAGCAGTTTCAATAGCGGCACGAACAATGAGCAGTTCTTC. It translates to CASSFNSGTNNEQFF.

The chain uses TRBV29-1 and TRBJ2-3; D is perhaps TRBD2 (6 bases). This CDR3 contains 13 residues. The germline V and J ends were trimmed by 4 bases and 8 bases, with 16 bases remaining between them. The V gene's germline CDR1 is SQVTM and CDR2 ANQGSEA. The CDR3 reads CSVGLTSPVTQYF. CDR3 nucleotide sequence: TGCAGCGTTGGGTTAACTAGCCCTGTTACGCAGTATTTT.

The chain combines TRBV2 with TRBJ2-4, with D tentatively TRBD2 (5 bases). V lost 10 bases, J lost 0 bases, and 19 bases lay in between. The CDR3 sequence is 16 residues long. Germline V gene data show CDR1 as SNHLY and CDR2 as FYNNEI. In DNA form, the CDR3 reads TGTGCCACCAAACCGGACGGGATACTAGCCAAAAACATTCAGTACTTC. This encodes CATKPDGILAKNIQYF. The full variable domain, completed using reference TRBV2 and TRBJ2-4, is EPEVTQTPSHQVTQMGQEVILRCVPISNHLYFYWYRQILGQKVEFLVSFYNNEISEKSEIFDDQFSVERPDGSNFTLKIRSTKLEDSAMYFCATKPDGILAKNIQYFGAGTRLSVL.

The rearrangement joins TRBV6-5 to TRBJ2-7, with 8 bases matching TRBD1. The CDR3 covers 15 residues. Germline V CDR1 and CDR2: MNHEY, SVGAGI. The trim removed 2 bases at V and 6 bases at J, leaving 9 bases unmatched. In DNA form, the CDR3 reads TGTGCCAGCAGTTACAGAGGACAGGGCCTCTCCGAGCAGTACTTC. Translated: CASSYRGQGLSEQYF.

The CDR3 nucleotides read TGTGCCAGCAGTGAACTGAACAGGGGGCCGTACACTGAAGCTTTCTTT. Translating it yields CASSELNRGPYTEAFF. This chain uses TRBV6-1 with TRBJ1-1; 9 bases fit TRBD1. V was clipped by 2 bases and J by 3 bases; unmatched bases: 7. Germline values: CDR1 MNHNS, CDR2 SASEGT. The CDR3 sequence is 16 residues long.

The chain links TRBV7-9 to TRBJ2-1; 7 nucleotides match TRBD2. Trimming took 7 bases from V and 4 from J; bases not matched to a gene: 13. This CDR3 has 16 residues. Germline V gene data show CDR1 as SEHNR and CDR2 as FQNEAQ (reference sequence). This chain's CDR3 is CASTLREGKTYNEQFF. CDR3 DNA: TGTGCCAGCACCCTAAGGGAGGGGAAAACTTACAATGAGCAGTTCTTC.

This clone was detected only once. The chain employs TRBV14 and TRBJ1-6; D unclear. Germline V lookup: CDR1 SGHDN, CDR2 FVKESK. The CDR3 sequence is 15 residues long. V was cut by 6 bases and J by 8 bases, with 17 bases left in between. The CDR3 loop reads CASSQSASGDSPLHF. The CDR3 DNA is TGTGCCAGCAGTCAAAGCGCGAGCGGGGATTCACCCCTCCACTTT.

The V and J genes are TRBV28 and TRBJ1-6, with TRBD1 as a possible D gene (5 bases). Deletions cut 6 bases from V and 10 bases from J, with 19 bases between. This CDR3 comprises 15 residues. Per germline, CDR1 MDHEN and CDR2 SYDVKM. CDR3: CASRGEDGKGSPLHF. The CDR3 nucleotides are TGTGCCAGCAGGGGGGAAGACGGGAAAGGATCACCCCTCCACTTT.

This clone was observed a single time. The V gene is TRBV6-1, the J gene TRBJ1-5; maybe TRBD1 (6 bases). The CDR3 runs to 17 residues. CDR1 is MNHNS, CDR2 SASEGT, per germline. The V end lost 4 bases, the J end lost 0 bases, and 16 bases lay between the germline ends. Here the CDR3 reads CASSAMLGTNSNQPQHF. The DNA of the CDR3 is TGTGCCAGCAGTGCAATGCTCGGGACAAATAGCAATCAGCCCCAGCATTTT.

This sequence joins TRBV19 and TRBJ1-2, with 7 positions matching TRBD1. Germline-derived CDR1 and CDR2 are LNHDA and SQIVND (reference sequence). The CDR3 covers 15 residues. The V gene end was trimmed by 6 bases and the J gene end by 2 bases; junction bases not matched to a gene: 9. CDR3 sequence reads: CASRSERTGNYGYTF. The CDR3 nucleotides are TGTGCCAGTAGATCCGAAAGGACAGGCAACTATGGCTACACCTTC.

V is TRBV28 and J is TRBJ1-1; 9 bases line up with TRBD1. This CDR3 region has 16 residues. The germline V gene encodes CDR1 MDHEN and CDR2 SYDVKM. V was clipped by 6 bases and J by 5 bases; unmatched bases: 13. CDR3 region: CASSYRLGQGSTEAFF. Here the CDR3 DNA reads TGTGCCAGCAGCTATCGACTGGGACAGGGAAGTACTGAAGCTTTCTTT.

This clone was picked up one time. J is TRBJ2-7 and V is TRBV14; 11 nucleotides line up with TRBD1. Germline CDR1 and CDR2: SGHDN and FVKESK. J lost 4 bases, V lost 1 base, and 6 bases had no gene match. This CDR3 contains 16 residues. This chain's CDR3 is CASSQVGQGASYEQYF. As DNA, the CDR3 is TGTGCCAGCAGCCAAGTCGGACAGGGGGCGTCTTACGAGCAGTACTTC. Based on the CDR3 plus reference TRBV14 and TRBJ2-7, the full variable domain is EAGVTQFPSHSVIEKGQTVTLRCDPISGHDNLYWYRRVMGKEIKFLLHFVKESKQDESGMPNNRFLAERTGGTYSTLKVQPAELEDSGVYFCASSQVGQGASYEQYFGPGTRLTVT.

The CDR3 region has the DNA TGTGCCAGCAGTTCCATTTTAAGGTCCGCGGCTTTCTTT. Its translation is CASSSILRSAAFF. The chain links TRBV6-5 to TRBJ1-1; D unresolved. V dropped 4 bases and J dropped 11 bases, with 17 bases sitting between them. There are 13 residues in the CDR3. Looked up from germline, CDR1 is MNHEY and CDR2 is SVGAGI.

The chain has TRBV5-4 and TRBJ2-7; weak D call: TRBD1 (6 bases). The CDR3 contains 13 residues. V gave up 3 bases and J gave up 2 bases, with 9 bases separating them. CDR1 is SGHNT and CDR2 is YYREEE in the germline V gene (reference sequence). The CDR3, as DNA: TGTGCCAGCAGCTCGGACAGAACCTACGAGCAGTACTTC. This encodes CASSSDRTYEQYF.

The chain recombines TRBV6-5 with TRBJ1-6; D gene uncertain. Germline values: CDR1 MNHEY, CDR2 SVGAGI. There are 14 residues in the CDR3. V was shortened by 2 bases and J by 2 bases, with 4 bases between the two germline ends. In DNA, the CDR3 is TGTGCCAGCAGTTACCGGGCCTATAATTCACCCCTCCACTTT. Residues: CASSYRAYNSPLHF.